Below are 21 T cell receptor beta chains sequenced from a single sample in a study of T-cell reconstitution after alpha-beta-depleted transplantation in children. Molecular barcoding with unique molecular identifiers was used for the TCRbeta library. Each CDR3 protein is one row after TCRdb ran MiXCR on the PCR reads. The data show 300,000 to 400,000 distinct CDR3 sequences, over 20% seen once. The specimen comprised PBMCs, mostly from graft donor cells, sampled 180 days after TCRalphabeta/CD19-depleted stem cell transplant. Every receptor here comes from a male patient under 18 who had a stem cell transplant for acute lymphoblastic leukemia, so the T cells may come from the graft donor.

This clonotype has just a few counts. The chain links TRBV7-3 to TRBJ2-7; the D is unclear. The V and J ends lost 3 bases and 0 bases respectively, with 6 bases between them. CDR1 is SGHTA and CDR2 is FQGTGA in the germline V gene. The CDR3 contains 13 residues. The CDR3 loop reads CASSFAPSYEQYF. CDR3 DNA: TGTGCCAGCAGCTTTGCGCCCTCCTACGAGCAGTACTTC. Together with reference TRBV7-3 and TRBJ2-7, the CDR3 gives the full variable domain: GAGVSQTPSNKVTEKGKYVELRCDPISGHTALYWYRQSLGQGPEFLIYFQGTGAADDSGLPNDRFFAVRPEGSVSTLKIQRTERGDSAVYLCASSFAPSYEQYFGPGTRLTVT.

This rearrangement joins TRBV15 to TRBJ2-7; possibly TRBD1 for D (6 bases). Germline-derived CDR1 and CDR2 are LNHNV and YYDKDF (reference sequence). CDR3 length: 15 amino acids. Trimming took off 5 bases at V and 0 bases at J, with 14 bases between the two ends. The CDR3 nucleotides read TGTGCCACCAGCGCGGACACAGGGTTCTCCTACGAGCAGTACTTC. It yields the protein CATSADTGFSYEQYF.

The CDR3 loop is CATSRTFRDEKLFF. In nucleotides, the CDR3 is TGTGCCACCAGCAGGACATTCCGGGATGAAAAACTGTTTTTT. The chain has TRBV15 and TRBJ1-4; D remains ambiguous. CDR1 LNHNV and CDR2 YYDKDF come from the germline V gene (reference sequence). Trimming cost V 3 bases and J 6 bases, with 11 bases left between them. The CDR3 is 14 residues long.

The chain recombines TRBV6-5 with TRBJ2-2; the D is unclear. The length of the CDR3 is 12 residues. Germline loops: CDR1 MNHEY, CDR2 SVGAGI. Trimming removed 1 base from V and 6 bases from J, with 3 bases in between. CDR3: CASSYFAGELFF. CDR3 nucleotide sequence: TGTGCCAGCAGTTACTTCGCCGGGGAGCTGTTTTTT.

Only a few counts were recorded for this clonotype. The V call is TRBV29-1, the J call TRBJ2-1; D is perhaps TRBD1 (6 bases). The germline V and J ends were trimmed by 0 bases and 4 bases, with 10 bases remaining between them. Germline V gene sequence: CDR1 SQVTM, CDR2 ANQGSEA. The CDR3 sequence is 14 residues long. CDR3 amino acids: CSVEETQGYNEQFF. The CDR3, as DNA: TGCAGCGTTGAAGAGACCCAGGGGTACAATGAGCAGTTCTTC.

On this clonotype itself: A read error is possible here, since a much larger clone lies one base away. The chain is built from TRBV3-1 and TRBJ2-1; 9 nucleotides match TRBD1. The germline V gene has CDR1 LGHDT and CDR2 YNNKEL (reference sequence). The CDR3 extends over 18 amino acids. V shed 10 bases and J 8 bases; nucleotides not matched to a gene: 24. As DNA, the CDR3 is TGTGCCATCAGTTTGGGGACCCTGACAGGGGGAGGGAAAGATGAGCAGTTCTTC. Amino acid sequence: CAISLGTLTGGGKDEQFF.

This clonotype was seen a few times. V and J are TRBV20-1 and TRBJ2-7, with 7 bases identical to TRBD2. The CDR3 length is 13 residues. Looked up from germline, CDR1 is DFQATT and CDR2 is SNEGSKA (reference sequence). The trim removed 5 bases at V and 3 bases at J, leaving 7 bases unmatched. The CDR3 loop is CSARGRAVYEQYF. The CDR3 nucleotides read TGCAGTGCTCGGGGGAGGGCGGTCTACGAGCAGTACTTC.

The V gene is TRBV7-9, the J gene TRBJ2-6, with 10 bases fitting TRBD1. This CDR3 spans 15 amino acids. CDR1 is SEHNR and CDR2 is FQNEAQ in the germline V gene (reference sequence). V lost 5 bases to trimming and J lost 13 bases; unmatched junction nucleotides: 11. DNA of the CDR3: TGTGCCAGCAGCCCGACCGGGACAGGGGTAGAGGTCCTGACTTTC. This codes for CASSPTGTGVEVLTF.

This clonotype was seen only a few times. CDR3 coding DNA: TGCGCCAGCAGCCGCGGGAGACCTACTAATGAAAAACTGTTTTTT. Encoded protein: CASSRGRPTNEKLFF. The genes are TRBV5-1 and TRBJ1-4; the D is unclear. Trimming removed 4 bases at V and 2 bases at J, with 12 bases between. Germline V CDR1 and CDR2: SGHRS, YFSETQ. The CDR3 is made up of 15 amino acids.

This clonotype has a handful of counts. CDR3 nucleotide sequence: TGCGCCAGCAGGGGGCTGAGCAATCAGCCCCAGCATTTT. This codes for CASRGLSNQPQHF. The chain carries TRBV5-1 and TRBJ1-5; perhaps TRBD1 as D (5 bases). In germline, CDR1 is SGHRS, CDR2 YFSETQ. V lost 5 bases and J 1 base, leaving 7 bases between the germline ends. The CDR3 loop spans 13 amino acids.

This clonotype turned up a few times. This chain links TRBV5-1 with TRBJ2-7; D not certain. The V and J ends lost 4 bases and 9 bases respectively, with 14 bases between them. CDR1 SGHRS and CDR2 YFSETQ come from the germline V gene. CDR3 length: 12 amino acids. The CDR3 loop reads CASSPEILPQYF. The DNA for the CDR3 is TGCGCCAGCAGCCCCGAGATTTTGCCGCAGTACTTC.

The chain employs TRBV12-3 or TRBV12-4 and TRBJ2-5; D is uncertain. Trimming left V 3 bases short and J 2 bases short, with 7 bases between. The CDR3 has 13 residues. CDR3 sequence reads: CASSFQSQETQYF. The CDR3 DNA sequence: TGTGCCAGCAGTTTCCAGAGTCAAGAGACCCAGTACTTC.

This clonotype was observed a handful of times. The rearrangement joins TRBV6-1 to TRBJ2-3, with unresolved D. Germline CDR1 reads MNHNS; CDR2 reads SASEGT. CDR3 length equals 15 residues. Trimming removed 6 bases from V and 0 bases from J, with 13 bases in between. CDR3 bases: TGTGCCAGCAGATTTATCACCACCAGCACAGATACGCAGTATTTT. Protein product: CASRFITTSTDTQYF.

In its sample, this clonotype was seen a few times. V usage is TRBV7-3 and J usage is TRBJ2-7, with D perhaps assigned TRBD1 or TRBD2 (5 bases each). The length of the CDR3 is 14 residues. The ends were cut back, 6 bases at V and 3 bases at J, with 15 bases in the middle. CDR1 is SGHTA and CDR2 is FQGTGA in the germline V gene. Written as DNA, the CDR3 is TGTGCCAGCAGTTCCCTGGGACGGAGCTACGAGCAGTACTTC. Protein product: CASSSLGRSYEQYF.

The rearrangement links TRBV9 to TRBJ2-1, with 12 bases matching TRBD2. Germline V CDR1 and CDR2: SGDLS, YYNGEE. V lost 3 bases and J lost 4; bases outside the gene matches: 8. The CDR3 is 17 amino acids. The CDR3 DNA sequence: TGTGCCAGCAGCGGCACGCCGGGACTAGCGGGTTACAATGAGCAGTTCTTC. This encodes CASSGTPGLAGYNEQFF. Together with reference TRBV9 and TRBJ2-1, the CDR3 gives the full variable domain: DSGVTQTPKHLITATGQRVTLRCSPRSGDLSVYWYQQSLDQGLQFLIQYYNGEERAKGNILERFSAQQFPDLHSELNLSSLELGDSALYFCASSGTPGLAGYNEQFFGPGTRLTVL.

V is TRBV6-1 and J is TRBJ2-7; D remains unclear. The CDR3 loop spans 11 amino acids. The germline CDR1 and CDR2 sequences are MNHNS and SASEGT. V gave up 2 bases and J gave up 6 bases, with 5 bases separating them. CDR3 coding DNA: TGTGCCAGCAGTGAACTGGGCGAGCAGTACTTC. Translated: CASSELGEQYF.

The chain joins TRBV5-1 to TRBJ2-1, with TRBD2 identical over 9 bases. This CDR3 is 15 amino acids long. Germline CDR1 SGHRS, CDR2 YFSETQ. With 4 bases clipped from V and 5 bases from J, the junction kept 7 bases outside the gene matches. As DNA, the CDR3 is TGCGCCAGCAGCAATCTAGCGGGGTTCAACAATGAGCAGTTCTTC. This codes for CASSNLAGFNNEQFF. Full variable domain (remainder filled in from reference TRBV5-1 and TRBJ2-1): KAGVTQTPRYLIKTRGQQVTLSCSPISGHRSVSWYQQTPGQGLQFLFEYFSETQRNKGNFPGRFSGRQFSNSRSEMNVSTLELGDSALYLCASSNLAGFNNEQFFGPGTRLTVL.

The CDR3 sequence is CASSVSPRLATYEQYF. DNA of the CDR3: TGTGCCAGCAGCGTATCCCCACGACTAGCGACCTACGAGCAGTACTTC. The chain links TRBV9 to TRBJ2-7; 8 nucleotides match TRBD2. Germline V gene lookup returns CDR1 SGDLS and CDR2 YYNGEE. CDR3 length: 16 amino acids. Trimming at V came to 1 base and at J to 2 bases, leaving 8 bases not matched to a gene.

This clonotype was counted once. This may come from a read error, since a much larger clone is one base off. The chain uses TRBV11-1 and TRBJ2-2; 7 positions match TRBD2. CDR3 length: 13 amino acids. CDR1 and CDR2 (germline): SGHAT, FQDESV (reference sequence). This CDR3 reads CTSSLAVTGELFF. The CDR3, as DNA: TGTACCAGCAGCCTAGCGGTGACCGGGGAGCTGTTTTTT.

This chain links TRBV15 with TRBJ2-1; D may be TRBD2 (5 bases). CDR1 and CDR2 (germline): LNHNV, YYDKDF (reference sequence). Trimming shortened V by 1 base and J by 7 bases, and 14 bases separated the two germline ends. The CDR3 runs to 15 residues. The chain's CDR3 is CATSRGTSLGNEQFF. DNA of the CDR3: TGTGCCACCAGCAGAGGAACTAGTCTGGGGAATGAGCAGTTCTTC.

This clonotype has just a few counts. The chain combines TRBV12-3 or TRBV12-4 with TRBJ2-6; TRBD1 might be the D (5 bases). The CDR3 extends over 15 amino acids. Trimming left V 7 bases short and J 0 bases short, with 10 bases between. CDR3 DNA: TGTGCCAGCAAAGACAGAAGCTCTGGGGCCAACGTCCTGACTTTC. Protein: CASKDRSSGANVLTF.